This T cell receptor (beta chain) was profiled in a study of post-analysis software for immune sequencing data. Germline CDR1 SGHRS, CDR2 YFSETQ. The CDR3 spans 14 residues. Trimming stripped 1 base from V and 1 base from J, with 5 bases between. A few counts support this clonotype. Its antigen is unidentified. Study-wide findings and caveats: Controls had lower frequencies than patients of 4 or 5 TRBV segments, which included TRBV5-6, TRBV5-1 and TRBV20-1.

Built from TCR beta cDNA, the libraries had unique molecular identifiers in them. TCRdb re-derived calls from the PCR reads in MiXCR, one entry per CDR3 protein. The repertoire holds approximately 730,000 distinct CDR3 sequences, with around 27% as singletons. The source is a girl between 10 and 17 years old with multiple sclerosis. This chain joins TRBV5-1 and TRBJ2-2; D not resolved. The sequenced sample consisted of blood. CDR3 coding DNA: TGCGCCAGCAGCTTGCGACGGAACACCGGGGAGCTGTTTTTT. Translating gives CASSLRRNTGELFF.